The 21 T cell receptor beta chains in this list originate from one sample, sequenced in a study of blood T cells in healthy people across ages (dated by TCRdb to between 2015 and 2016). The method was 5' RACE. Instrument used: Illumina HiSeq 2500. A second PCR of about 6 to 11 cycles was performed with a sample-barcoded 5' primer and a J-beta primer mix. The public reads were run again by TCRdb, first through fastp at Q25 and then through MiXCR, and only productive beta chains were kept. All rows with the same CDR3 protein become a single entry with the most common DNA and genes. In this sample the table shows over 300,000 distinct CDR3 sequences, 50% to 60% of which occur a single time. The top ten clonotypes cover around 53% of the sample. Material: blood. The receptors were sampled from a man in his fifties or sixties in good health.

This clonotype has a single count. The chain recombines TRBV6-5 with TRBJ2-1; possible D gene TRBD2, 7 bases. With 6 bases removed from V and 0 bases from J, the gap between germline ends came to 12 bases. The CDR3 extends over 15 amino acids. CDR1 MNHEY and CDR2 SVGAGI come from the germline V gene. This CDR3 reads CASRFGGPSYNEQFF. In nucleotides, the CDR3 is TGTGCCAGCAGATTCGGGGGGCCCTCCTACAATGAGCAGTTCTTC.

The chain couples TRBV20-1 to TRBJ2-2; 8 nucleotides agree with TRBD1. After removal of 3 bases from V and 4 bases from J, the junction contained 4 bases not matched to a gene. The CDR3 has 14 residues. The germline V gene encodes CDR1 DFQATT and CDR2 SNEGSKA (reference sequence). CDR3 loop: CSARDRAATGELFF. DNA of the CDR3: TGCAGTGCTAGGGACAGGGCGGCCACCGGGGAGCTGTTTTTT.

This chain links TRBV27 with TRBJ2-5; possibly TRBD1 or TRBD2 for D (5 bases each). CDR3 length: 15 residues. Germline lookup yields CDR1 MNHEY and CDR2 SMNVEV (reference sequence). V was pared by 0 bases and J by 5 bases, with 13 bases between. The CDR3 spells CASSLSRGLWETQYF. The CDR3 DNA reads as TGTGCCAGCAGTTTATCGAGGGGCCTTTGGGAGACCCAGTACTTC.

In this sample, this clonotype turned up a few times. The chain combines TRBV10-1 with TRBJ2-7; 10 bases fit TRBD1. The CDR3 runs 13 residues. Per germline, CDR1 WNHNN and CDR2 SYGVQD (reference sequence). The junction had 5 bases not matched to a gene; V was cut back by 8 bases and J by 4 bases. CDR3 amino acids: CASYRDRGYEQYF. The DNA of the CDR3 is TGCGCCAGCTACCGGGACAGGGGTTACGAGCAGTACTTC.

This clonotype was observed a few times. The gene calls are TRBV12-3 or TRBV12-4 and TRBJ1-2; no clear D gene. The CDR3 extends over 15 amino acids. Between the trimmed V and J ends, which lost 3 bases and 3 bases, there was a span of 14 bases. The chain's CDR3 is CASSFGETADYGYTF. The CDR3 region has the DNA TGTGCCAGCAGTTTTGGGGAAACCGCCGACTATGGCTACACCTTC.

This clonotype was detected many times. The V and J genes are TRBV11-2 and TRBJ2-5; 12 bases fit TRBD2. V dropped 0 bases and J dropped 6; count of bases not matched to a gene: 5. CDR3 length equals 16 residues. CDR1 and CDR2 from the germline V gene are SGHAT and FQNNGV. CDR3 in amino acids: CASSLDLAGGQKTQYF. CDR3 DNA sequence: TGTGCCAGCAGCTTAGATCTAGCGGGGGGGCAAAAGACCCAGTACTTC.

Only one count was recorded for this clonotype. The chain combines TRBV25-1 with TRBJ1-2, with TRBD1 matching 8 bases. The germline V gene has CDR1 MGHDK and CDR2 SYGVNS. CDR3 length: 15 residues. With 2 bases clipped from V and 6 bases from J, the junction kept 8 bases outside the gene matches. For the CDR3, the DNA is TGTGCCAGCAGTGAAAGGGTTTCAGGGGGCGATGGCTACACCTTC. It codes for CASSERVSGGDGYTF.

The genes are TRBV7-2 and TRBJ2-7, with D hard to call. With 8 bases removed from V and 6 bases from J, the gap between germline ends came to 17 bases. This CDR3 has 13 amino acids. Germline values: CDR1 SGHTA, CDR2 FQGNSA. Here the CDR3 reads CASFLSRASEQYF. In DNA, the CDR3 is TGTGCCAGCTTCTTATCACGGGCTTCCGAGCAGTACTTC.

The chain uses TRBV27 and TRBJ2-3; 9 positions agree with TRBD2. The V segment lost 3 bases and the J segment 6 bases; nucleotides outside the gene matches: 13. CDR3 length equals 17 residues. Germline-derived CDR1 and CDR2 are MNHEY and SMNVEV (reference sequence). DNA for the CDR3: TGTGCCAGCAGTTTCCCCAAGGGGCTAGCGGGATTGGATACGCAGTATTTT. As protein: CASSFPKGLAGLDTQYF.

This sequence joins TRBV20-1 and TRBJ2-5, with D unresolved. This CDR3 contains 13 residues. Deletions cut 1 base from V and 2 bases from J, with 8 bases between. Germline V CDR1 and CDR2: DFQATT, SNEGSKA (reference sequence). The CDR3 reads CSARVGRQETQYF. The CDR3 bases are TGCAGTGCTAGAGTCGGCCGACAAGAGACCCAGTACTTC.

V usage is TRBV7-2 and J usage is TRBJ2-7, with D perhaps being TRBD1 or TRBD2 (5 bases each). Per germline, CDR1 SGHTA and CDR2 FQGNSA. Trimming stripped 1 base from V and 7 bases from J, with 14 bases between. The CDR3 totals 14 residues. The CDR3 nucleotides read TGTGCCAGCAGCTTAGTTATCGGGACGGGGGAGCAGTACTTC. Protein: CASSLVIGTGEQYF.

The chain recombines TRBV20-1 with TRBJ2-7, with D perhaps matching TRBD2 (5 bases). Trimming pared 6 bases from V and 1 base from J, leaving 10 bases between. Germline assignment: CDR1 DFQATT and CDR2 SNEGSKA (reference sequence). The CDR3 is 12 amino acids. CDR3 sequence (DNA): TGCAGTGCGAAGGACTGGTCCTACGAGCAGTACTTC. This encodes CSAKDWSYEQYF.

J is TRBJ1-2 and V is TRBV27; 7 nucleotides agree with TRBD1. J gave up 2 bases and V 5 bases, and 8 bases lay outside the gene matches. The CDR3 is 15 amino acids. In germline, CDR1 is MNHEY, CDR2 SMNVEV (reference sequence). CDR3 residues: CASSTWTGSNYGYTF. Written as DNA, the CDR3 is TGTGCCAGCAGTACATGGACAGGCTCCAACTATGGCTACACCTTC.

This clonotype was picked up one time. The chain joins TRBV7-9 to TRBJ2-1; 10 bases map to TRBD2. V was clipped by 1 base and J by 9 bases; unmatched bases: 15. The V gene's germline CDR1 is SEHNR and CDR2 FQNEAQ (reference sequence). This CDR3 has 18 residues. CDR3 sequence reads: CASSLGAGGGLAVSEQFF. The CDR3 bases are TGTGCCAGCAGCTTAGGAGCCGGGGGCGGACTAGCGGTATCTGAGCAGTTCTTC.

This clonotype was seen only a few times. V and J are TRBV7-9 and TRBJ2-3; maybe TRBD2 (5 bases). This CDR3 is 15 amino acids long. The germline gives CDR1 SEHNR, CDR2 FQNEAQ (reference sequence). V was shortened by 6 bases and J by 0 bases, with 13 bases between the two germline ends. Here the CDR3 DNA reads TGTGCCAGCAGGAGGACTTCCACTAGCACAGATACGCAGTATTTT. Translation: CASRRTSTSTDTQYF.

In nucleotides, the CDR3 is TGTGCCAGCAGTTCCCTACTAGCGGGAGGGTCCCTCTACGAGCAGTACTTC. Amino acids: CASSSLLAGGSLYEQYF. The chain joins TRBV28 to TRBJ2-7; 13 nucleotides match TRBD2. From germline, CDR1 is MDHEN and CDR2 SYDVKM. The CDR3 runs to 17 residues. V trimming: 4 bases; J trimming: 3 bases; junction bases outside the gene matches: 9. The whole variable domain, filled in from reference TRBV28 and TRBJ2-7, reads DVKVTQSSRYLVKRTGEKVFLECVQDMDHENMFWYRQDPGLGLRLIYFSYDVKMKEKGDIPEGYSVSREKKERFSLILESASTNQTSMYLCASSSLLAGGSLYEQYFGPGTRLTVT.

This clonotype was observed a single time. This rearrangement joins TRBV14 to TRBJ2-4, with D possibly being TRBD1 or TRBD2 (5 bases each). The CDR3 runs to 15 residues. With 1 base removed from V and 3 bases from J, the gap between germline ends came to 10 bases. Germline loops: CDR1 SGHDN, CDR2 FVKESK. CDR3 sequence: CASSQGGACKNIQYF. In nucleotides, the CDR3 is TGTGCCAGCAGCCAAGGAGGGGCGTGCAAAAACATTCAGTACTTC.

The chain combines TRBV29-1 with TRBJ2-1, with 14 bases identical to TRBD2. Germline values: CDR1 SQVTM, CDR2 ANQGSEA. V was pared by 5 bases and J by 1 base, with 4 bases of the junction left unmatched. This CDR3 is 16 amino acids long. The CDR3 DNA reads TGCAGCGTTTTCGGACTAGCGGGGGGTTCCTACAATGAGCAGTTCTTC. This gives the protein CSVFGLAGGSYNEQFF.

The chain uses TRBV20-1 and TRBJ2-3; 9 nucleotides agree with TRBD2. The CDR3 consists of 16 residues. Germline V gene lookup returns CDR1 DFQATT and CDR2 SNEGSKA (reference sequence). V lost 3 bases and J lost 1; bases outside the gene matches: 8. The CDR3 DNA follows: TGCAGTGCTAGCCCGCTAGCGGGAAGGGGCACAGATACGCAGTATTTT. Translating gives CSASPLAGRGTDTQYF.

This clonotype occurred a few times. The chain combines TRBV7-2 with TRBJ2-5; D is perhaps TRBD1 or TRBD2 (6 bases each). In germline, CDR1 is SGHTA, CDR2 FQGNSA. V shed 2 bases and J shed 2 bases, with 18 bases lying between them. The CDR3 runs to 17 residues. DNA of the CDR3: TGTGCCAGCAGCTTAAGGTTGGGGGGCGTGGGGCAAGAGACCCAGTACTTC. This sequence encodes CASSLRLGGVGQETQYF.

This clonotype appeared a single time. CDR3 DNA: TGTGCCAGCAGCCCAGACAGGGGGCTCCGCACAGATACGCAGTATTTT. As protein: CASSPDRGLRTDTQYF. The chain uses TRBV6-5 and TRBJ2-3, with 10 bases that match TRBD1. The V segment lost 6 bases and the J segment 1 base; nucleotides outside the gene matches: 7. Germline values: CDR1 MNHEY, CDR2 SVGAGI. The CDR3 loop spans 16 amino acids.